This entry lists 21 T cell receptor beta chains sequenced from one sample in a study of blood T cell repertoires in COVID-19. The repertoire was sequenced with immunoSEQ multiplex PCR; TCRdb's copy has only in-frame clones and lacks some. Of roughly 300,000 clones listed, more than 70% are singletons. The sample consisted of PBMCs or T cells enriched from blood (not recorded which). The receptors were sampled from a woman in her twenties or thirties who had recovered from COVID-19.

The chain links TRBV6-1 to TRBJ1-4, with a tentative D call TRBD1 (5 bases). CDR1 is MNHNS, CDR2 SASEGT, per germline. Between the trimmed V and J ends, which lost 4 bases and 0 bases, there was a span of 18 bases. The CDR3 sequence is 18 residues long. CDR3 nucleotides: TGTGCCAGCAGTGTGATTGGGGGGGGAGCTTCAACTAATGAAAAACTGTTTTTT. Amino acids: CASSVIGGGASTNEKLFF.

V usage is TRBV5-1 and J usage is TRBJ2-3, with TRBD1 identical over 8 bases. With 0 bases clipped from V and 6 bases from J, the junction kept 9 bases outside the gene matches. The germline gives CDR1 SGHRS, CDR2 YFSETQ. The CDR3 loop spans 16 amino acids. CDR3 coding DNA: TGCGCCAGCAGCTTGGGAAACAGGGGGTCGAAGGATACGCAGTATTTT. Its protein is CASSLGNRGSKDTQYF. Looking up the rest from reference TRBV5-1 and TRBJ2-3 gives the full variable domain: KAGVTQTPRYLIKTRGQQVTLSCSPISGHRSVSWYQQTPGQGLQFLFEYFSETQRNKGNFPGRFSGRQFSNSRSEMNVSTLELGDSALYLCASSLGNRGSKDTQYFGPGTRLTVL.

The rearrangement uses TRBV12-5 and TRBJ1-2, with 7 bases fitting TRBD1. Trimming at V came to 2 bases and at J to 7 bases, leaving 7 bases not matched to a gene. This CDR3 is 14 amino acids long. Germline V gene sequence: CDR1 LGHNT, CDR2 FRNRAP. The CDR3 spells CASGLMTGLGGYTF. The DNA of the CDR3 is TGTGCTAGTGGTTTGATGACAGGGTTGGGTGGCTACACCTTC.

The chain joins TRBV7-3 to TRBJ1-1; TRBD1 is a possible D gene (5 bases). CDR3 size: 15 residues. V gave up 4 bases and J gave up 5 bases, with 17 bases separating them. Germline-derived CDR1 and CDR2 are SGHTA and FQGTGA. The CDR3 protein is CASSSTRGGWTEAFF. CDR3 coding DNA: TGTGCCAGCAGCTCCACTCGCGGGGGTTGGACTGAAGCTTTCTTT.

The chain employs TRBV5-6 and TRBJ2-1, with D possibly matching TRBD2 (6 bases). Germline V lookup: CDR1 SGHDT, CDR2 YYEEEE. The CDR3 spans 14 residues. V was trimmed by 4 bases and J by 3 bases, leaving 11 bases between them. In nucleotides, the CDR3 is TGTGCCAGCAGCCTATTTAGCGGCTACAATGAGCAGTTCTTC. Translating gives CASSLFSGYNEQFF.

V and J are TRBV30 and TRBJ2-2; D possibly corresponds to TRBD1 (6 bases). V was trimmed by 2 bases and J by 3 bases, leaving 19 bases between them. The CDR3 covers 17 residues. CDR1 and CDR2 (germline): GTSNPN, SVGIG (reference sequence). The CDR3 sequence: CAWSSTPGQKYTGELFF. The CDR3 nucleotides are TGTGCCTGGAGTTCCACTCCGGGACAAAAGTACACCGGGGAGCTGTTTTTT. The full variable domain, rest sourced from reference TRBV30 and TRBJ2-2, is SQTIHQWPATLVQPVGSPLSLECTVEGTSNPNLYWYRQAAGRGLQLLFYSVGIGQISSEVPQNLSASRPQDRQFILSSKKLLLSDSGFYLCAWSSTPGQKYTGELFFGEGSRLTVL.

The gene calls are TRBV5-4 and TRBJ2-5; TRBD2 might be the D (6 bases). V lost 3 bases, J lost 4 bases, and 16 bases lay in between. The CDR3 loop spans 15 amino acids. Per the germline V gene, CDR1 is SGHNT and CDR2 is YYREEE (reference sequence). The CDR3 DNA follows: TGTGCCAGCAGCTGGGGACTGGTGGGAGGAGAGACCCAGTACTTC. This encodes CASSWGLVGGETQYF.

The chain uses TRBV29-1 and TRBJ1-2, with D uncertain. The germline CDR1 and CDR2 sequences are SQVTM and ANQGSEA. V lost 4 bases to trimming and J lost 2 bases, with 8 bases between them. There are 12 residues in the CDR3. CDR3 in amino acids: CSVVQLNYGYTF. In DNA form, the CDR3 reads TGCAGCGTTGTCCAGTTGAACTATGGCTACACCTTC.

The V call is TRBV6-2 or TRBV6-3, the J call TRBJ1-2, with 8 bases fitting TRBD1. Losses at the gene ends were 0 bases for V and 6 bases for J; bases not matched to a gene: 6. CDR3 length equals 15 residues. Per the germline V gene, CDR1 is MNHEY and CDR2 is SVGEGT. CDR3: CASSYSLTGVNGYTF. CDR3 bases: TGTGCCAGCAGTTACTCCTTGACAGGGGTTAATGGCTACACCTTC.

This clone was seen only a few times. The chain joins TRBV7-9 to TRBJ1-4, with D uncertain. The V end was cut by 4 bases, the J end by 0 bases, with 6 bases between. This CDR3 is built from 14 residues. Germline V gene lookup returns CDR1 SEHNR and CDR2 FQNEAQ (reference sequence). CDR3 protein: CASSSLATNEKLFF. CDR3 DNA sequence: TGTGCCAGCAGCTCTCTCGCAACTAATGAAAAACTGTTTTTT.

The chain couples TRBV5-1 to TRBJ1-1; D is unclear. Deletions cut 0 bases from V and 0 bases from J, with 6 bases between. This CDR3 has 14 residues. The V gene's germline CDR1 is SGHRS and CDR2 YFSETQ. CDR3 in amino acids: CASSLDVVNTEAFF. In DNA form, the CDR3 reads TGCGCCAGCAGCTTGGACGTAGTGAACACTGAAGCTTTCTTT.

The rearrangement uses TRBV5-1 and TRBJ1-2; D unclear. The CDR3 runs 13 residues. CDR1 and CDR2 from the germline V gene are SGHRS and YFSETQ. V was pared by 2 bases and J by 4 bases, with 9 bases between. The CDR3 region has the DNA TGCGCCAGCAGCTTTCAGGCGCTCTATGGCTACACCTTC. Protein: CASSFQALYGYTF.

For the CDR3, the DNA is TGTGCCAGCAGTGAAAGATTCTGGGGGGCTGGAAACACCATATATTTT. This codes for CASSERFWGAGNTIYF. The chain has TRBV6-1 and TRBJ1-3; D may be TRBD1 (5 bases). Deletions cut 2 bases from V and 2 bases from J, with 13 bases between. This CDR3 comprises 16 residues. The germline gives CDR1 MNHNS, CDR2 SASEGT.

This clone was seen a handful of times. The chain employs TRBV12-3 or TRBV12-4 and TRBJ1-2; D is possibly TRBD1 (6 bases). CDR3 length: 13 amino acids. Trimming removed 6 bases from V and 6 bases from J, with 14 bases in between. CDR3 residues: CASSPGQNDGYTF. The CDR3, as DNA: TGTGCCAGCAGCCCAGGACAGAACGATGGCTACACCTTC.

V usage is TRBV19 and J usage is TRBJ2-5; D is possibly TRBD2 (6 bases). Germline lookup yields CDR1 LNHDA and CDR2 SQIVND (reference sequence). This CDR3 has 15 amino acids. The V end lost 5 bases, the J end lost 0 bases, and 13 bases lay between the germline ends. The CDR3 nucleotides read TGTGCCAGTAGTCTAAACCGGGACTACCAAGAGACCCAGTACTTC. Translated: CASSLNRDYQETQYF.

The rearrangement joins TRBV28 to TRBJ2-1, with 12 bases identical to TRBD2. CDR1 is MDHEN, CDR2 SYDVKM, per germline. V was clipped by 2 bases and J by 0 bases; unmatched bases: 5. The CDR3 covers 18 residues. CDR3 nucleotide sequence: TGTGCCAGCAGTTTACCTCTAGCGGGGGGGAGCTCCTACAATGAGCAGTTCTTC. Translation: CASSLPLAGGSSYNEQFF.

About this clone itself: Other DNA sequences within the sample encode an identical CDR3. The chain links TRBV19 to TRBJ1-5; D remains unclear. With 4 bases removed from V and 1 base from J, the gap between germline ends came to 5 bases. The CDR3 is 13 residues long. CDR1 LNHDA and CDR2 SQIVND come from the germline V gene (reference sequence). CDR3 nucleotides: TGTGCCAGTAGTACCCAGAGCAATCAGCCCCAGCATTTT. As protein: CASSTQSNQPQHF.

This rearrangement joins TRBV7-8 to TRBJ1-3, with D maybe TRBD1 (6 bases). CDR1 and CDR2 from the germline V gene are SGHVS and FQNEAQ. Trimming pared 5 bases from V and 2 bases from J, leaving 16 bases between. This CDR3 is built from 16 residues. CDR3 nucleotide sequence: TGTGCCAGCAGCAAAAGGTCCCAGGGGACTGGAAACACCATATATTTT. Amino acids: CASSKRSQGTGNTIYF.

This clone was found many times. The chain combines TRBV18 with TRBJ1-4; TRBD1 might be the D (5 bases). Germline V gene lookup returns CDR1 KGHSH and CDR2 LQKENI. The CDR3 consists of 15 residues. V lost 6 bases and J 6 bases, leaving 17 bases between the germline ends. CDR3 DNA: TGTGCCAGCTCCCAGGGAAAGGAGTGGTATGAAAAACTGTTTTTT. Translated, it gives CASSQGKEWYEKLFF.

This clone turned up a few times. The V and J genes are TRBV15 and TRBJ1-2; the match to TRBD1 covers 10 bases. CDR3 length: 16 amino acids. From germline, CDR1 is LNHNV and CDR2 YYDKDF (reference sequence). Losses at the gene ends were 2 bases for V and 8 bases for J; bases not matched to a gene: 11. In DNA, the CDR3 is TGTGCCACCAGCAGATATAGACAGGGGGCCCGGCAGGGCTACACCTTC. This codes for CATSRYRQGARQGYTF.

The CDR3 DNA sequence: TGCGCCAGCAGCACAGGGGGCCATGAGCAGTTCTTC. Translation gives CASSTGGHEQFF. This sequence joins TRBV5-1 and TRBJ2-1; 9 bases match TRBD1. Germline V gives CDR1 SGHRS, CDR2 YFSETQ. The trim removed 4 bases at V and 8 bases at J, leaving 1 base unmatched. The CDR3 runs to 12 residues.